The rows below give T cell receptor beta chains drawn from one sample of a study of cytomegalovirus exposure and HLA in healthy donors. The repertoire was sequenced with immunoSEQ multiplex PCR; TCRdb's copy has only in-frame clones and lacks some. In the table there are 200,000 to 250,000 clones, around 70% of which are singletons. Source material: PBMCs. The receptors were gathered from a man aged 35 to 55 in good health and CMV-seropositive. CDR3s include the opening cysteine and the closing phenylalanine or tryptophan. The D gene is left open where the match is weak. The size field is filled for only some rows; it gives once, few, many or a size class.

>-|TRBV28|-|TRBJ2-7
TGTGCCAGCAGTTTTGGAGACCGCTCCTACGAGCAGTACTTC
CASSFGDRSYEQYF
>-|TRBV2|TRBD1|TRBJ1-1
TGTGCCAGCAGAATGGGACAGGGGTTTACTGAAGCTTTCTTT
CASRMGQGFTEAFF
>-|TRBV5-8|TRBD1|TRBJ1-2
TGTGCCAGCAGCTTCACTCGACGGACAGGGTATGGCTACACCTTC
CASSFTRRTGYGYTF
>-|TRBV7-6|-|TRBJ2-7
TGTGCCAGCAGCTTAGGGGGAGGCAGGGCCCTTGGCGAGCAGTACTTC
CASSLGGGRALGEQYF
>-|TRBV21-1|-|TRBJ1-5
TGTGCCAGCAGCAAAAGGGGAGGTCAGCCCCAGCATTTT
CASSKRGGQPQHF
>-|TRBV28|-|TRBJ1-5
TGTGCCAGCCTCGCCGGTGGGGGGTTTGGGCCCCAGCATTTT
CASLAGGGFGPQHF
>few|TRBV18|-|TRBJ1-2
TGTGCCAGCTCACCGAGGAACGGTGAGGCGGGAGGCTACACCTTC
CASSPRNGEAGGYTF
>-|TRBV4-2|TRBD2|TRBJ2-1
TGTGCCAGCAGCCAAGGGCTAGCGGGCTACTACAATGAGCAGTTCTTC
CASSQGLAGYYNEQFF
>-|TRBV2|-|TRBJ2-7
TGTGCCAGCAGTGGGGTAACAGGGAAGGATAACGAGCAGTACTTC
CASSGVTGKDNEQYF
>-|TRBV6-5|-|TRBJ2-1
TGTGCCAGCAGGCGGGGTCCCACTCCGCAGTTCTTC
CASRRGPTPQFF
>few|TRBV19|-|TRBJ2-1
TGTGCCAGTAGTATCTGGCCGCCCCGATCCTACAATGAGCAGTTCTTC
CASSIWPPRSYNEQFF
>-|TRBV7-2|TRBD2|TRBJ2-1
TGTGCCAGCAGCTTAGTGGCGGGGGGGAATAATGAGCAGTTCTTC
CASSLVAGGNNEQFF
>-|TRBV11-2|TRBD1|TRBJ1-4
TGTGCCAGCAGCTTAAGGGGGACAGGAGAGAATGAAAAACTGTTTTTT
CASSLRGTGENEKLFF
>once|TRBV19|-|TRBJ1-2
TGTGCCAGTAGTAGTCTCCGGACGGGAAGTGGCTACACCTTC
CASSSLRTGSGYTF
>-|TRBV10-3|TRBD1|TRBJ2-7
TGTGCCATCAGCCGACAGGGTTACGAGCAGTACTTC
CAISRQGYEQYF
>-|TRBV6-5|-|TRBJ1-2
TGTGCCAGCAGTTACTCAATTTTCGGGGGACGCTACGCCTTC
CASSYSIFGGRYAF
>-|TRBV7-7|TRBD1|TRBJ2-5
TGTGCCAGCAGCCAGGACAGGGTCGGAGAGCAGTACTTC
CASSQDRVGEQYF
>few|TRBV4-3|-|TRBJ1-2
TGCGCCAGCAGCCAAGGGGGCATTAACCATAACTATGGCTACACCTTC
CASSQGGINHNYGYTF
>-|TRBV4-2|TRBD2|TRBJ2-5
TGTGCCAGCAGCCAAGATGCGGGGGGGAAAGAGACCCAGTACTTC
CASSQDAGGKETQYF
>-|TRBV7-9|TRBD1|TRBJ1-1
TGTGCCAGCAGCCGGATCCGACAGGGGGCTTTGAACACTGAAGCTTTCTTT
CASSRIRQGALNTEAFF
>-|TRBV19|-|TRBJ2-7
TGTGCCAGTAGCTCCCTCCCGGCCTACGAGCAGTACTTC
CASSSLPAYEQYF
>-|TRBV7-8|TRBD2|TRBJ2-3
TGTGCCAGCAGCTTAGTGCGGGGGGACAACTTCACAGATACGCAGTATTTT
CASSLVRGDNFTDTQYF
>few|TRBV19|TRBD2|TRBJ2-1
TGTGCCAGTAGTTCAGCGGGGGGGAGGTACAATGAGCAGTTCTTC
CASSSAGGRYNEQFF
>-|TRBV6-4|-|TRBJ1-1
TGTGCCAGCAGAAGACAGGACTCTATGAACACTGAAGCTTTCTTT
CASRRQDSMNTEAFF
>few|TRBV7-2|TRBD1|TRBJ2-7
TGTGCCAGCAGTAAGGACAGGGACTACGAGCAGTACTTC
CASSKDRDYEQYF
>-|TRBV19|-|TRBJ2-7
TGTGCCAGTAGTATAGATCTAGGACAGATGACCTACGAGCAGTACTTC
CASSIDLGQMTYEQYF
>-|TRBV19|TRBD2|TRBJ2-7
TGTGCCAGTAGCCTGACTAGCGGTAGCTCCTACGAGCAGTACTTC
CASSLTSGSSYEQYF
>-|TRBV25-1|TRBD1|TRBJ2-2
TGTGCCAGCAGTTCCCCCGGGACAGGGGGGACCGGGGAGCTGTTTTTT
CASSSPGTGGTGELFF
>-|TRBV6-6|-|TRBJ2-7
TGTGCCAGCAGTTACGGCAGGGATTTCCCCTACGAGCAGTACTTC
CASSYGRDFPYEQYF
>-|TRBV4-1|-|TRBJ2-3
TGCGCCAGCAGCCAAGAGGAGGGAAGGGCAGATACGCAGTATTTT
CASSQEEGRADTQYF
>once|TRBV15|TRBD2|TRBJ2-1
TGTGCCACCAGCAGAGAGGCAAGCGGGGGGCGCAATGAGCAGTTCTTC
CATSREASGGRNEQFF
>-|TRBV2|-|TRBJ1-5
TGTGCCAGCAGCTCTATCGAGGGAACTGATCAGCCCCAGCATTTT
CASSSIEGTDQPQHF
>-|TRBV6-1|TRBD1|TRBJ2-5
TGTGCCAGCATCCCCGGACAGGTTCAGCAAGAGACCCAGTACTTC
CASIPGQVQQETQYF
>few|TRBV18|TRBD1|TRBJ1-4
TGTGCCAGCTCCCTACAGGGGGCTCGAACTAATGAAAAACTGTTTTTT
CASSLQGARTNEKLFF
>-|TRBV6-1|-|TRBJ1-3
TGTGCCAGCAGTGAAGGAGGGTATGGAAACACCATATATTTT
CASSEGGYGNTIYF
>-|TRBV5-5|TRBD1|TRBJ2-3
TGTGCCAGCAGCTCCACCGGGACAGGACATTTT
CASSSTGTGHF
>-|TRBV6-1|TRBD1|TRBJ1-1
TGTGCCAGCAGTCTCAGGGGGTCCACTGAAGCTTTCTTT
CASSLRGSTEAFF
>-|TRBV6-1|TRBD1|TRBJ1-2
TGTGCCAGCAGTGAATTTAGTCAGGGGGCTTTTGGCTACACCTTC
CASSEFSQGAFGYTF
>-|TRBV14|-|TRBJ1-1
TGTGCCAGCAGCCAAACTAAGAACACTGAAGCTTTCTTT
CASSQTKNTEAFF
>-|TRBV7-9|-|TRBJ1-6
TGTGCCAGCAGCTTAGAGCTCGGGGAGCCCCTCCACTTT
CASSLELGEPLHF
>-|TRBV28|-|TRBJ1-1
TGTGCCAGCAGTTTATGGGCAGGTCGCGACACTGAAGCTTTCTTT
CASSLWAGRDTEAFF